This T cell receptor (delta chain) was found in a study of Vδ1+ human thymocytes. Study results and limitations: Thymic TRG and TRD repertoires appeared highly polyclonal, with Gaussian CDR3 length distributions.

In the case of this clone: Its antigen is as yet unknown.

The V and J ends lost 1 base and 10 bases respectively, with 19 bases between them. The CDR3 is 15 amino acids. The germline CDR1 and CDR2 sequences are TSWWSYY and QGS. RNA was extracted from the cells and then reverse transcribed. Multiplex PCR used pooled V-gene forward primers and a constant-region reverse primer to amplify CDR3s. TCRdb fed the multiplex PCR reads into CATT to redo clone calling. The table lists over 45,000 delta-chain clones, roughly 15% of them singletons, with about 0.4% in the top ten. This sequence was found in a girl younger than two who had congenital heart surgery. The chain links TRDV1 to TRDJ1, with D possibly matching TRDD3 (5 bases). Sample: Vdelta1+ gamma-delta thymocytes from the thymus. This sample's subset: FACS-sorted CD3+ TCRalphabeta- TCRVdelta1+ TCRVdelta2- thymocytes. The CDR3 DNA reads as TGTGCTCTTGGGGAACCTCCCCCGGGGGGTATGAGACTCATCTTT. It is translated as CALGEPPPGGMRLIF.